What follows are 8 T cell receptor beta chains derived from one specimen sequenced in a study of T cell repertoires in cytomegalovirus infection. TCRdb itself ran the reads through MiXCR, one entry per CDR3 protein. The data hold some 200,000 distinct CDR3 sequences, with roughly 19% observed a single time. The sequenced material came from PBMCs. All receptors derive from a human donor in good health (CMV status not recorded). Some clones in this sample may be carry-over from other donors' samples.

CDR3: CASSPPSGVRDTQYF. CDR3 DNA: TGTGCCAGCTCACCGCCCTCAGGGGTTCGAGATACGCAGTATTTT. The chain uses TRBV18 and TRBJ2-3, with a possible D match to TRBD1 (6 bases). With 3 bases removed from V and 5 bases from J, the gap between germline ends came to 15 bases. CDR1 is KGHSH, CDR2 LQKENI, per germline. The CDR3 loop spans 15 amino acids.

The chain combines TRBV5-1 with TRBJ2-7; 11 nucleotides match TRBD1. CDR3 length: 15 amino acids. The germline V gene has CDR1 SGHRS and CDR2 YFSETQ. J gave up 0 bases and V 2 bases, and 1 base lay outside the gene matches. The chain's CDR3 is CASSFGTGGSYEQYF. CDR3 DNA: TGCGCCAGCAGCTTCGGGACAGGGGGCTCCTACGAGCAGTACTTC.

This clonotype was found a few times. The chain carries TRBV11-2 and TRBJ2-1; unclear D gene. The V and J ends lost 3 bases and 8 bases respectively, with 5 bases between them. The CDR3 covers 11 residues. Germline lookup yields CDR1 SGHAT and CDR2 FQNNGV. CDR3 nucleotide sequence: TGTGCCAGCAGCTTTAGGGATGAGCAGTTCTTC. Translated: CASSFRDEQFF.

This clonotype was counted a few times. This chain uses TRBV11-2 with TRBJ1-2; 7 bases are shared with TRBD1. CDR1 is SGHAT, CDR2 FQNNGV, per germline. The CDR3 spans 15 residues. V lost 0 bases to trimming and J lost 9 bases; unmatched junction nucleotides: 10. The CDR3 loop is CASSLDYGAGGRYTF. As DNA, the CDR3 is TGTGCCAGCAGCTTAGATTACGGGGCAGGGGGGCGCTACACCTTC. Supplemented by reference TRBV11-2 and TRBJ1-2, the full variable domain reads EAGVAQSPRYKIIEKRQSVAFWCNPISGHATLYWYQQILGQGPKLLIQFQNNGVVDDSQLPKDRFSAERLKGVDSTLKIQPAKLEDSAVYLCASSLDYGAGGRYTFGSGTRLTVV.

The V and J genes are TRBV5-5 and TRBJ2-7; D unresolved. V lost 4 bases, J lost 6 bases, and 20 bases lay in between. CDR3 size: 15 residues. Germline CDR1 and CDR2: SGHKS and YYEKEE (reference sequence). The CDR3 DNA reads as TGTGCCAGCAGCCCTACACCCCAAACGCCGTGCGAGCAGTACTTC. Translation gives CASSPTPQTPCEQYF.

This clonotype has ten or more counts. V usage is TRBV5-4 and J usage is TRBJ1-2, with D perhaps TRBD1 (6 bases). CDR1 is SGHNT and CDR2 is YYREEE in the germline V gene (reference sequence). Trimming removed 4 bases at V and 10 bases at J, with 11 bases between. The CDR3 consists of 11 residues. In DNA form, the CDR3 reads TGTGCCAGCAGCGCCGGACAGTACTACACCTTC. It translates to CASSAGQYYTF.

This clonotype appeared a few times. This chain links TRBV11-3 with TRBJ2-3; D is perhaps TRBD1 (6 bases). Germline V gives CDR1 SGHNT, CDR2 YENEEA. V gave up 4 bases and J gave up 2 bases, with 13 bases separating them. This CDR3 comprises 15 residues. As DNA, the CDR3 is TGTGCCAGCAGCTCCCGAAGGGGGAACACAGATACGCAGTATTTT. Its protein product is CASSSRRGNTDTQYF.

The chain joins TRBV2 to TRBJ2-1; possible D gene TRBD2, 6 bases. The CDR3 has 13 amino acids. Germline CDR1 and CDR2: SNHLY and FYNNEI. The germline V and J ends were trimmed by 6 bases and 8 bases, with 14 bases remaining between them. The CDR3, as DNA: TGTGCCAGCAGCCGGTCTAGCGATCATGAGCAGTTCTTC. This gives the protein CASSRSSDHEQFF.